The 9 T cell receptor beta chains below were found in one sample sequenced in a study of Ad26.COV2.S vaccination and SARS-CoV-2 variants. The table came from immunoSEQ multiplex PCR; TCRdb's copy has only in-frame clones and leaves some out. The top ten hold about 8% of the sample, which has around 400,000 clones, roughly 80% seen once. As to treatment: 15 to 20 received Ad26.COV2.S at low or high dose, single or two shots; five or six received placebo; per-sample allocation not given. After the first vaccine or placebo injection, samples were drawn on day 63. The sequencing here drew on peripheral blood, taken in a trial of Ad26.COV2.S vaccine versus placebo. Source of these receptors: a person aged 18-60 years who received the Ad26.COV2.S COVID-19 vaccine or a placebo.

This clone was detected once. The CDR3 DNA is TGTGCCAGCGGGGAGACAACGAACACTGAAGCTTTCTTT. It translates to CASGETTNTEAFF. J is TRBJ1-1 and V is TRBV19, with D unclear. CDR1 LNHDA and CDR2 SQIVND come from the germline V gene (reference sequence). V lost 9 bases to trimming and J lost 1 base, with 12 bases between them. The CDR3 runs to 13 residues.

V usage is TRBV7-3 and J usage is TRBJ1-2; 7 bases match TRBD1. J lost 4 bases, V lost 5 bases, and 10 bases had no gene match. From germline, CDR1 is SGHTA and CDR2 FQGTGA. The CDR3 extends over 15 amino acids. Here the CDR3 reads CASSAQGQAGYGYTF. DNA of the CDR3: TGTGCCAGCAGCGCACAGGGGCAGGCTGGCTATGGCTACACCTTC.

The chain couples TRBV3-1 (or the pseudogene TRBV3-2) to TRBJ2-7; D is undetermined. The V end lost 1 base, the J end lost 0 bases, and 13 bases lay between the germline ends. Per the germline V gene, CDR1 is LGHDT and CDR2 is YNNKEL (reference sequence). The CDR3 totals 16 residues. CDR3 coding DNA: TGTGCCAGCAGCCAAGTAGTGACGTCATCCTCCTACGAGCAGTACTTC. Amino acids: CASSQVVTSSSYEQYF.

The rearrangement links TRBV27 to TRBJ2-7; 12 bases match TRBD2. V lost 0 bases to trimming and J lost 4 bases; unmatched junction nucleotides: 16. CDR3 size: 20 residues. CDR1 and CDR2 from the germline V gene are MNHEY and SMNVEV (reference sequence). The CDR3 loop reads CASSLSATSGSISRKYEQYF. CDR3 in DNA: TGTGCCAGCAGTTTATCTGCGACTAGCGGGAGTATAAGCCGTAAATACGAGCAGTACTTC.

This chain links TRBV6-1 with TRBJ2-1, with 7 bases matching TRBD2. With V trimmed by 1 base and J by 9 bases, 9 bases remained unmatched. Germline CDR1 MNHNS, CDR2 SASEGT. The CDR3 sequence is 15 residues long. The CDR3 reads CASSEVGLEVVEQFF. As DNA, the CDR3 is TGTGCCAGCAGTGAAGTAGGACTAGAGGTAGTTGAGCAGTTCTTC.

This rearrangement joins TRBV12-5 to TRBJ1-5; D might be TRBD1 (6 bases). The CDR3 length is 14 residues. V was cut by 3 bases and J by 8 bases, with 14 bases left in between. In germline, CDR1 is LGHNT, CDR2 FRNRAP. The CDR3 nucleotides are TGTGCTAGTGGTTTCAATCTAAGGGGGGAGCCCCAGCATTTT. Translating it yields CASGFNLRGEPQHF.

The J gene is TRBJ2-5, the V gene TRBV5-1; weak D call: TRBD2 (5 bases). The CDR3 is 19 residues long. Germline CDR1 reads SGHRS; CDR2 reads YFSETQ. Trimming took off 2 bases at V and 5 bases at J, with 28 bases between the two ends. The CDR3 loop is CASSLSSLRTRRARETQYF. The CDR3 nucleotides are TGCGCCAGCAGCTTATCCTCACTTAGAACGAGGCGGGCTCGGGAGACCCAGTACTTC. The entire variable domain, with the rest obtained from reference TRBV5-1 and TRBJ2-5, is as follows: KAGVTQTPRYLIKTRGQQVTLSCSPISGHRSVSWYQQTPGQGLQFLFEYFSETQRNKGNFPGRFSGRQFSNSRSEMNVSTLELGDSALYLCASSLSSLRTRRARETQYFGPGTRLLVL.

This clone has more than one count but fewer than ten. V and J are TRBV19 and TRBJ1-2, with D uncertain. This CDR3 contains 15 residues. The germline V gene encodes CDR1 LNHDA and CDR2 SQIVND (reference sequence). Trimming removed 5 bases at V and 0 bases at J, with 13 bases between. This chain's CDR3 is CASSQNRPANYGYTF. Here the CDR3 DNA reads TGTGCCAGTAGTCAGAACCGGCCGGCTAACTATGGCTACACCTTC.

The CDR3 sequence is CASSQAPFVGYTF. In DNA form, the CDR3 reads TGTGCCAGCAGCCAAGCTCCCTTTGTGGGCTACACCTTC. The chain joins TRBV4-2 to TRBJ1-2, with unresolved D. Germline assignment: CDR1 LGHNA and CDR2 YNFKEQ. This CDR3 comprises 13 residues. The V and J ends lost 1 base and 8 bases respectively, with 11 bases between them.